This T cell receptor (beta chain) was observed in a study of control samples from healthy donors and cancer patients. The protocol was immunoSEQ multiplex PCR, while the TCRdb copy is restricted to in-frame clones and leaves out a portion. The table records roughly 100,000 clones, approximately 90% of them present only once. The CDR3 length is 15 residues. Germline V gene data show CDR1 as MNHEY and CDR2 as SVGAGI. V dropped 6 bases and J dropped 0 bases, with 12 bases sitting between them. The J gene is TRBJ1-5, the V gene TRBV6-5; D is undetermined. The receptor's source is a man aged 60-69 years with lung cancer. Material for sequencing was PBMCs. For the CDR3, the DNA is TGTGCCAGCAGCCTGGGAACAGATAGCAATCAGCCCCAGCATTTT. Translated: CASSLGTDSNQPQHF.